This T cell receptor (beta chain) was identified in a study of cytomegalovirus exposure and HLA in healthy donors. Study-wide results and limits: As was reported, the HLA-A and HLA-B alleles of most subjects were accurately predicted from TCR beta sequences.

Trimming removed 6 bases from V and 0 bases from J, with 15 bases in between. Germline V gene data show CDR1 as MDHEN and CDR2 as SYDVKM. The CDR3 has 15 amino acids. For this clone: The antigen is undetermined.

Amplification used 60 Vbeta primers and 13 Jbeta primers. The protocol was immunoSEQ multiplex PCR, while the TCRdb copy is restricted to in-frame clones and leaves out a portion. The sample consists of about 120,000 clones, roughly 75% of them appearing once. The chain combines TRBV28 with TRBJ2-7; D may be TRBD1 (6 bases). Sequenced material: PBMCs. This TCR came from a female donor in good health and CMV-seronegative. The chain's CDR3 is CASRKTGTISYEQYF. CDR3 coding DNA: TGTGCCAGCAGAAAAACAGGGACGATCTCCTACGAGCAGTACTTC.